The sample holds a few counts of the clone carrying this T cell receptor beta chain. Looked up from germline, CDR1 is MNHEY and CDR2 is SVGAGI. The CDR3 spans 14 residues. Trimming took off 1 base at V and 7 bases at J, with 11 bases between the two ends. This sample is drawn from a study of cytomegalovirus exposure and HLA in healthy donors. 13 Jbeta primers and 60 Vbeta primers were used for the PCR. Measured with immunoSEQ multiplex PCR; TCRdb has only the in-frame clones, and not every one. The table lists more than 100,000 clones, approximately 80% of them singletons. This chain links TRBV6-5 with TRBJ1-5; unclear D gene. The sequenced material came from PBMCs. The clonotype comes from a woman in her forties in good health and CMV-seronegative. The CDR3 loop reads CASSYFSTQQPQHF. As DNA, the CDR3 is TGTGCCAGCAGTTACTTCTCAACACAGCAGCCCCAGCATTTT.